These T cell receptor beta chains were read from a single sample in a study of human T cells and chemical hapten exposure. TCRdb redid the calling of the RACE reads with MiXCR, one entry per CDR3 protein. This table holds about 53,000 distinct CDR3 sequences, around 10% found once. The sample consisted of whole blood, taken in connection with sensitization to the hapten diphenylcyclopropenone (DPC). These receptors were collected from a man aged 35 to 55 with alopecia areata. Some clones in this sample may be carry-over from other donors' samples. Each CDR3 is given with its conserved first and last residue. A D gene is named only where the DNA matches it firmly. The listing skips clone size in some rows; elsewhere it reads once, few, many or a size class.

j_gene,len,d_gene,v_gene,abundance,CDR3aa,CDR3nt
TRBJ2-1,11,NA,TRBV29-1,NA,CSVLDYNEQFF,TGCAGCGTCCTTGACTACAATGAGCAGTTCTTC
TRBJ1-6,11,NA,TRBV20-1,few,CSAREGSPLHF,TGCAGTGCTAGAGAGGGCTCACCCCTCCACTTT
TRBJ1-1,14,NA,TRBV7-9,NA,CASSQAGGRTEAFF,TGTGCCAGCAGCCAGGCGGGGGGTCGGACTGAAGCTTTCTTT
TRBJ2-2,16,TRBD1,TRBV4-1,NA,CASSQVSGGITGELFF,TGCGCCAGCAGCCAAGTGTCAGGGGGCATCACCGGGGAGCTGTTTTTT
TRBJ1-6,15,TRBD1,TRBV6-6,many,CASTTGAGGRSPLHF,TGTGCCAGCACCACCGGGGCAGGGGGCCGTTCACCCCTCCACTTT
TRBJ2-7,16,TRBD2,TRBV18,many,CASSPETSGSAYEQYF,TGTGCCAGCTCACCTGAAACTAGCGGGAGCGCCTACGAGCAGTACTTC
TRBJ2-1,16,TRBD2,TRBV19,NA,CASRRALAGVHNEQFF,TGTGCCAGTAGGCGAGCACTAGCGGGAGTCCACAATGAGCAGTTCTTC
TRBJ2-5,15,NA,TRBV4-1,NA,CASRARDSVRETQYF,TGCGCCAGCAGGGCCCGGGACTCCGTCCGAGAGACCCAGTACTTC
TRBJ1-6,16,TRBD1,TRBV28,NA,CASSPNRQGGNSPLHF,TGTGCCAGCAGCCCCAATCGACAGGGTGGCAATTCACCCCTCCACTTT
TRBJ1-3,18,NA,TRBV4-2,many,CASSQDRGGLGAGNTIYF,TGTGCCAGCAGCCAAGATAGAGGAGGCTTGGGGGCTGGAAACACCATATATTTT
TRBJ2-1,14,NA,TRBV20-1,many,CSARPRATYNEQFF,TGCAGTGCTAGACCCCGTGCGACCTACAATGAGCAGTTCTTC
TRBJ2-7,14,NA,TRBV5-1,NA,CASSLIDSSHEQYF,TGCGCCAGCAGCTTGATCGACAGCTCCCACGAGCAGTACTTC
TRBJ2-7,15,TRBD2,TRBV6-2/TRBV6-3,many,CASSYSRGLAGEQYF,TGTGCCAGCAGTTACTCCCGGGGACTAGCGGGTGAGCAGTACTTC
TRBJ2-7,11,NA,TRBV6-5,many,CASSYYREQYF,TGTGCCAGCAGTTACTACCGCGAGCAGTACTTC
TRBJ2-7,15,NA,TRBV27,NA,CASSLKGQAAYEQYF,TGTGCCAGCAGTTTAAAAGGGCAGGCCGCCTACGAGCAGTACTTC
TRBJ2-3,16,NA,TRBV7-2,NA,CASSPYGASDTDTQYF,TGTGCCAGCAGCCCCTACGGGGCTAGCGACACAGATACGCAGTATTTT
TRBJ1-1,14,NA,TRBV18,many,CASSPSQTRTEAFF,TGTGCCAGCTCACCAAGCCAAACCCGAACGGAAGCTTTCTTT
TRBJ2-1,12,TRBD2,TRBV7-8,NA,CASSLNLAGVIF,TGTGCCAGCAGCTTAAATCTAGCGGGAGTAATCTTC
TRBJ2-6,15,NA,TRBV7-9,NA,CASSQATPGANVLTF,TGTGCCAGCAGTCAAGCGACTCCTGGGGCCAACGTCCTGACTTTC
TRBJ2-5,20,NA,TRBV21-1,NA,CASSGPGLAGATEGAETQYF,TGTGCCAGCAGCGGGCCGGGACTAGCGGGAGCCACTGAGGGTGCGGAGACCCAGTACTTC
TRBJ1-1,14,TRBD1,TRBV20-1,NA,CSAYSGQGHTEAFF,TGCAGTGCCTATTCCGGACAGGGACACACTGAAGCTTTCTTT
TRBJ2-1,14,NA,TRBV11-3,many,CASSPSRARGEQFF,TGTGCCAGCAGCCCGAGCCGGGCTAGAGGTGAGCAGTTCTTC
TRBJ2-3,16,NA,TRBV28,few,CASSLYTSSSTDTQYF,TGTGCCAGCAGTTTATATACTAGCTCTAGCACAGATACGCAGTATTTT
TRBJ2-7,14,TRBD2,TRBV28,few,CASSPGLGTGEQYF,TGTGCCAGCAGTCCGGGACTAGGGACCGGAGAGCAGTACTTC
TRBJ2-7,14,NA,TRBV7-9,NA,CASSLAGPLYEQYF,TGTGCCAGCAGCTTAGCGGGCCCCCTTTACGAGCAGTACTTC
TRBJ2-1,14,NA,TRBV7-9,few,CASSSDRELFEQFF,TGTGCCAGCAGCTCGGACAGAGAACTTTTTGAGCAGTTCTTC
TRBJ2-7,14,TRBD2,TRBV3-1,NA,CASSRPGLLYEQYF,TGTGCCAGCAGTCGCCCGGGACTACTATACGAGCAGTACTTC
TRBJ2-2,13,NA,TRBV14,many,CASSQQTTGELFF,TGTGCCAGCAGCCAACAAACCACCGGGGAGCTGTTTTTT
TRBJ2-1,11,NA,TRBV5-1,many,CATREMDEQFF,TGCGCCACCCGGGAAATGGATGAGCAGTTCTTC
TRBJ2-3,15,NA,TRBV6-2/TRBV6-3,few,CASRDLRSSTDTQYF,TGTGCCAGCAGGGACTTACGTTCTAGCACAGATACGCAGTATTTT
TRBJ2-1,16,TRBD2,TRBV11-2,many,CASSSRGRGGYNEQFF,TGTGCCAGCAGCTCTCGGGGGAGGGGTGGCTACAATGAGCAGTTCTTC
TRBJ1-5,12,NA,TRBV20-1,NA,CSASSAGQPQHF,TGCAGTGCTAGCTCGGCGGGGCAGCCCCAGCATTTT
TRBJ2-7,14,TRBD2,TRBV28,medium-sized,CASSFPGGNYEQYF,TGTGCCAGCAGTTTCCCGGGGGGGAACTACGAGCAGTACTTC
TRBJ1-6,15,NA,TRBV28,many,CASSFGSSYNSPLHF,TGTGCCAGCAGTTTTGGCAGCTCCTATAATTCACCCCTCCACTTT
TRBJ2-7,14,TRBD1,TRBV11-1,NA,CASSTQGAAREQYF,TGTGCCAGCAGCACACAGGGGGCCGCGAGGGAGCAGTACTTC
TRBJ2-3,18,TRBD2,TRBV28,NA,CASSLMRRAGGLGDTQYF,TGTGCCAGCAGTCTTATGCGAAGAGCGGGAGGCCTGGGAGATACGCAGTATTTT
TRBJ2-7,15,TRBD2,TRBV19,few,CASSQTGTSGYEQYF,TGTGCCAGTTCACAAACCGGGACTAGCGGCTACGAGCAGTACTTC
TRBJ2-7,15,NA,TRBV11-2,many,CASSPLRGSSYEQYF,TGTGCCAGCAGCCCTCTGAGGGGCAGCTCCTACGAGCAGTACTTC
TRBJ2-2,15,TRBD2,TRBV5-1,many,CASIGTSGTPGELFF,TGCGCCAGCATCGGGACTAGCGGGACGCCCGGGGAGCTGTTTTTT
TRBJ2-4,18,TRBD1,TRBV5-1,NA,CASSLGLQGAMAKNIQYF,TGCGCCAGCAGCTTGGGTTTACAGGGGGCGATGGCCAAAAACATTCAGTACTTC
TRBJ1-1,13,NA,TRBV28,few,CASSLASWAEAFF,TGTGCCAGCAGTTTAGCTTCGTGGGCTGAAGCTTTCTTT
TRBJ2-7,12,NA,TRBV28,once,CAIRSPGNEQYF,TGTGCCATTCGATCCCCAGGAAACGAGCAGTACTTC
TRBJ2-2,14,TRBD1,TRBV2,many,CATGTGGNTGELFF,TGTGCCACCGGGACAGGGGGCAACACCGGGGAGCTGTTTTTT
TRBJ2-5,16,TRBD2,TRBV28,NA,CASSFGLAGAQETQYF,TGTGCCAGCAGTTTTGGACTAGCGGGGGCCCAAGAGACCCAGTACTTC
TRBJ1-5,15,NA,TRBV5-3,few,CARSLAPGGNQPQHF,TGTGCCAGAAGCTTGGCTCCTGGGGGCAATCAGCCCCAGCATTTT
TRBJ1-5,14,NA,TRBV11-2,few,CASSSHRVSQPQHF,TGTGCCAGCAGCTCCCACAGGGTTAGTCAGCCCCAGCATTTT
TRBJ2-1,14,NA,TRBV11-2,NA,CASSLSPGDNEQFF,TGTGCCAGCAGCTTATCCCCAGGGGACAATGAGCAGTTCTTC
TRBJ2-5,14,TRBD2,TRBV7-6,many,CASSLSGLAETQYF,TGTGCCAGCAGCTTATCAGGACTAGCAGAGACCCAGTACTTC